This passage covers 21 T cell receptor beta chains from one sample sequenced in a study of T cells after yellow fever vaccination. TCRdb redid the calling of the 5' RACE reads with MiXCR, one entry per CDR3 protein. The repertoire has some 390,000 distinct CDR3 sequences, approximately 19% of them found once; the top ten carry roughly 19%. The sample here was PBMCs, taken before the yellow fever booster vaccination. The receptors originated from a man aged 18 to 35 who received the YFV17D yellow fever vaccine.

This clonotype was seen a few times. The chain links TRBV24-1 to TRBJ2-6; TRBD2 matches 7 bases. Germline V gene data show CDR1 as KGHDR and CDR2 as SFDVKD. The CDR3 spans 15 residues. V lost 9 bases, J lost 2 bases, and 6 bases stayed unmatched. This CDR3 reads CATQEAGAGANVLTF. In DNA form, the CDR3 reads TGTGCCACCCAAGAGGCGGGGGCTGGGGCCAACGTCCTGACTTTC.

At least ten counts were recorded for this clonotype. The rearrangement joins TRBV20-1 to TRBJ2-7; D is uncertain. The CDR3 contains 14 residues. Germline loops: CDR1 DFQATT, CDR2 SNEGSKA (reference sequence). The V and J ends lost 0 bases and 5 bases respectively, with 14 bases between them. The DNA for the CDR3 is TGCAGTGCTAGAGATCTCGAGACGAACCACGAGCAGTACTTC. Residues: CSARDLETNHEQYF.

In the case of this clonotype: Relative to the germline gene, one junction end is altered; a read error may explain this. This chain joins TRBV5-8 and TRBJ2-5; D not resolved. Germline V gives CDR1 SGHTS, CDR2 YDEGEE. The CDR3 contains 14 residues. The CDR3 region is CASSLAGQIETQYF. CDR3 bases: TGTGCCAGCAGCTTGGCCGGGCAAATAGAGACCCAGTATTTC.

This chain links TRBV20-1 with TRBJ2-7; 13 bases are a match to TRBD2. Losses at the gene ends were 5 bases for V and 7 bases for J; bases not matched to a gene: 14. This CDR3 has 16 residues. Per germline, CDR1 DFQATT and CDR2 SNEGSKA (reference sequence). The CDR3 protein is CSAATPSLAGGHEQYV. CDR3 sequence (DNA): TGCAGTGCTGCCACTCCTTCACTAGCGGGGGGGCATGAGCAGTACGTC.

The chain is built from TRBV5-4 and TRBJ2-7; 11 bases align to TRBD1. This CDR3 region has 14 residues. Germline V lookup: CDR1 SGHNT, CDR2 YYREEE (reference sequence). J lost 7 bases, V lost 4 bases, and 7 bases had no gene match. The CDR3 here is CASSPGTGGKEQYF. In DNA form, the CDR3 reads TGTGCCAGCAGCCCTGGGACAGGGGGGAAGGAGCAGTACTTC. Filled out from reference TRBV5-4 and TRBJ2-7, the complete variable domain reads ETGVTQSPTHLIKTRGQQVTLRCSSQSGHNTVSWYQQALGQGPQFIFQYYREEENGRGNFPPRFSGLQFPNYSSELNVNALELDDSALYLCASSPGTGGKEQYFGPGTRLTVT.

The CDR3 spells CSARRGGTGTRRSLGAFF. Here the CDR3 DNA reads TGCAGTGCTAGGCGGGGGGGAACCGGGACACGGAGAAGTTTAGGAGCTTTCTTT. The genes are TRBV20-1 and TRBJ1-1; a possible D gene is TRBD1 (6 bases). V gave up 3 bases and J gave up 10 bases, with 33 bases separating them. Germline V lookup: CDR1 DFQATT, CDR2 SNEGSKA (reference sequence). The length of the CDR3 is 18 residues.

This clonotype was recorded a few times. This chain joins TRBV7-9 and TRBJ2-2; possible D gene TRBD2, 6 bases. Trimming shortened V by 4 bases and J by 3 bases, and 12 bases separated the two germline ends. Germline V gives CDR1 SEHNR, CDR2 FQNEAQ (reference sequence). The CDR3 totals 15 residues. The CDR3 reads CASSSTGEHTGELFF. The CDR3 nucleotides are TGTGCCAGCAGCTCCACGGGGGAGCACACCGGGGAGCTGTTTTTT.

There are a few counts of this clonotype. The V and J genes are TRBV25-1 and TRBJ2-2; TRBD1 matches at 9 bases. The CDR3 covers 17 residues. CDR1 MGHDK and CDR2 SYGVNS come from the germline V gene. V lost 5 bases to trimming and J lost 4 bases; unmatched junction nucleotides: 11. The CDR3 here is CASSLTTGGRGTGELFF. In nucleotides, the CDR3 is TGTGCCAGCAGTTTGACTACAGGGGGCCGTGGCACCGGGGAGCTGTTTTTT. The whole variable domain, filled in from reference TRBV25-1 and TRBJ2-2, reads EADIYQTPRYLVIGTGKKITLECSQTMGHDKMYWYQQDPGMELHLIHYSYGVNSTEKGDLSSESTVSRIRTEHFPLTLESARPSHTSQYLCASSLTTGGRGTGELFFGEGSRLTVL.

This rearrangement joins TRBV12-3 or TRBV12-4 to TRBJ2-5; D gene uncertain. V lost 6 bases and J 1 base, leaving 12 bases between the germline ends. This CDR3 has 14 amino acids. Here the CDR3 DNA reads TGTGCCAGCAGCCGCCTCGGGTCCCAAGAGACCCAGTACTTC. This translates into CASSRLGSQETQYF.

This chain joins TRBV20-1 and TRBJ2-3, with 12 bases matching TRBD2. The CDR3 has 14 amino acids. In germline, CDR1 is DFQATT, CDR2 SNEGSKA (reference sequence). The J segment lost 11 bases and the V segment lost 5 bases, leaving 11 bases of the junction unmatched. The CDR3 DNA sequence: TGCAGTGCTCCCGGACTAGCGGGGACTTCGGAGCAGTATTTT. Its translation is CSAPGLAGTSEQYF.

This clonotype was observed a few times. The genes are TRBV19 and TRBJ1-2; 9 positions agree with TRBD1. CDR1 and CDR2 from the germline V gene are LNHDA and SQIVND (reference sequence). V gave up 3 bases and J gave up 5 bases; unmatched junction bases: 4. The CDR3 runs to 14 residues. DNA of the CDR3: TGTGCCAGTAGTATTACTGGGACAGGGTATGGCTACACCTTC. This gives the protein CASSITGTGYGYTF.

This clonotype appeared a few times. This chain links TRBV6-1 with TRBJ1-2; D is ambiguous. CDR1 is MNHNS, CDR2 SASEGT, per germline. V was pared by 2 bases and J by 2 bases, with 9 bases between. The CDR3 totals 14 residues. The CDR3, as DNA: TGTGCCAGCAGTGAAAGCATTGGAAACTATGGCTACACCTTC. Its protein is CASSESIGNYGYTF.

The chain combines TRBV7-9 with TRBJ2-5, with D possibly being TRBD2 (7 bases). From germline, CDR1 is SEHNR and CDR2 FQNEAQ (reference sequence). Trimming shortened V by 4 bases and J by 4 bases, and 22 bases separated the two germline ends. This CDR3 has 17 amino acids. CDR3: CASSWNLRGRDVETQYF. Written as DNA, the CDR3 is TGTGCCAGCAGCTGGAATTTGCGGGGGCGAGATGTAGAGACCCAGTACTTC.

The rearrangement joins TRBV4-1 to TRBJ2-1, with no clear D. The V gene lost 3 bases and the J gene lost 8 bases, with 5 bases spanning the gap. Germline values: CDR1 MGHRA, CDR2 YSYEKL. The CDR3 is 11 amino acids. DNA for the CDR3: TGCGCCAGCAGCCAGAGCCATGAGCAGTTCTTC. Translating it yields CASSQSHEQFF.

The sample holds a few counts of this clonotype. The rearrangement links TRBV11-2 to TRBJ1-2; D not certain. Germline-derived CDR1 and CDR2 are SGHAT and FQNNGV. V lost 5 bases and J 0 bases, leaving 16 bases between the germline ends. This CDR3 spans 16 amino acids. CDR3 coding DNA: TGTGCCAGCAGCCCCTATAGGGCACTAGCTAACTATGGCTACACCTTC. This sequence encodes CASSPYRALANYGYTF.

This chain joins TRBV28 and TRBJ1-6; no definite D call. Per the germline V gene, CDR1 is MDHEN and CDR2 is SYDVKM. V lost 5 bases and J 14 bases, leaving 13 bases between the germline ends. The length of the CDR3 is 12 residues. In DNA form, the CDR3 reads TGTGCCAGCAGTCGACTCCTAAGGTCCCTCCACTTT. This sequence encodes CASSRLLRSLHF.

At least ten counts were recorded for this clonotype. CDR3 nucleotide sequence: TGTGCCAGTAAATCCTGGCAGAACTATGGCTACACCTTC. Its protein product is CASKSWQNYGYTF. The V and J genes are TRBV19 and TRBJ1-2; no definite D call. The V end was cut by 7 bases, the J end by 2 bases, with 11 bases between. The CDR3 is made up of 13 amino acids. Germline loops: CDR1 LNHDA, CDR2 SQIVND (reference sequence).

V is TRBV7-2 and J is TRBJ1-1, with D possibly TRBD1 on 6 matching bases. CDR1 and CDR2 from the germline V gene are SGHTA and FQGNSA. CDR3 length: 14 residues. V lost 1 base and J 4 bases, leaving 10 bases between the germline ends. The DNA of the CDR3 is TGTGCCAGCAGCTTAGTTAACAGGGCCACTGAAGCTTTCTTT. Amino acid sequence: CASSLVNRATEAFF.

The genes are TRBV7-6 and TRBJ2-1, with no clear D. Germline V CDR1 and CDR2: SGHVS, FNYEAQ. V dropped 4 bases and J dropped 5 bases, with 12 bases sitting between them. The CDR3 has 14 residues. CDR3: CASSSIQENNEQFF. Here the CDR3 DNA reads TGTGCCAGCAGCTCAATTCAGGAGAACAATGAGCAGTTCTTC. Filled out from reference TRBV7-6 and TRBJ2-1, the complete variable domain reads GAGVSQSPRYKVTKRGQDVALRCDPISGHVSLYWYRQALGQGPEFLTYFNYEAQQDKSGLPNDRFSAERPEGSISTLTIQRTEQRDSAMYRCASSSIQENNEQFFGPGTRLTVL.

This clonotype has ten or more counts. The genes are TRBV20-1 and TRBJ1-5; TRBD1 matches 7 bases. CDR1 and CDR2 (germline): DFQATT, SNEGSKA (reference sequence). With 5 bases clipped from V and 4 bases from J, the junction kept 8 bases outside the gene matches. The CDR3 contains 14 residues. The CDR3 sequence is CSAPDRALNQPQHF. The CDR3 coding sequence is TGCAGTGCTCCCGACAGGGCCCTAAATCAGCCCCAGCATTTT.

In the case of this clonotype: Relative to the germline gene, one junction end is altered; a read error may explain this. The J gene is TRBJ2-7, the V gene TRBV7-9, with D perhaps assigned TRBD1 or TRBD2 (5 bases each). The germline V gene has CDR1 SEHNR and CDR2 FQNEAQ (reference sequence). This CDR3 is 10 amino acids long. The CDR3 DNA sequence: TGTGCCAGCAGCCTGGGACCCGGCGACTTC. As protein: CASSLGPGDF.